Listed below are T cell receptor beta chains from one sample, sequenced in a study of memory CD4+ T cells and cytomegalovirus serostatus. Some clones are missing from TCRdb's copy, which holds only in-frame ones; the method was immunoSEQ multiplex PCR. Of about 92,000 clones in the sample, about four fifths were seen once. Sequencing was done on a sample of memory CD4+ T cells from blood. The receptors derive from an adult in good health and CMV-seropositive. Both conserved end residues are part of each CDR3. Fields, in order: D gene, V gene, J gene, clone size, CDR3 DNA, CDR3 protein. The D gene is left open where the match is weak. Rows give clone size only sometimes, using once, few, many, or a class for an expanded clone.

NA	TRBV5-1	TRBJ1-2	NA	TGCGCCAGCAGCTCGGACGGGAACTATGGCTACACCTTC	CASSSDGNYGYTF
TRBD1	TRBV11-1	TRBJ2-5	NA	TGTGCCAGCAGCTTTAGGGGGCTCCAAGAGACCCAGTACTTC	CASSFRGLQETQYF
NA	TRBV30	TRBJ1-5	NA	TGTGCCTGGAGCGGGAAAAGCAATCAGCCCCAGCATTTT	CAWSGKSNQPQHF
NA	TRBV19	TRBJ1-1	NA	TGTGCCAGTAGTATTAGGGGCACTGAAGCTTTCTTT	CASSIRGTEAFF
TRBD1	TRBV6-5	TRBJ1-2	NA	TGTGCCAGCAGTAACTCTCCGGGACAGGGACTCTATGGCTACACCTTC	CASSNSPGQGLYGYTF
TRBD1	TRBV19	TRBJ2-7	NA	TGTGCCAGCGGGACAGGAACCTACGAGCAGTACTTC	CASGTGTYEQYF
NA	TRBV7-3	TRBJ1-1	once	TGTGCCAGCAGCTTTGTGGTAAGGGATCCAGCGACTTTGAACACTGAAGCTTTCTTT	CASSFVVRDPATLNTEAFF
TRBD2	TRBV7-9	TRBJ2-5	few	TGTGCCAGCAGCTTAGGTCTAGCGGGAGGAGATTATCAAGAGACCCAGTACTTC	CASSLGLAGGDYQETQYF
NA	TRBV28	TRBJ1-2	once	TGTGCCAGCAGGGTCGGGAGCGCCTATGGCTACACCTTC	CASRVGSAYGYTF
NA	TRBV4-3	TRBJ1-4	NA	TGCGCCAGCAGCCGAGACTCGGGTGAAAAACTGTTTTTT	CASSRDSGEKLFF
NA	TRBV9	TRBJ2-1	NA	TGTGCCAGCAGCGTAGGAGGGGGTCAATATTATGAGCAGTTCTTC	CASSVGGGQYYEQFF
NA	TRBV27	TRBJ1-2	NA	TGTGCCAGCAGTTTAAAGGCAGGGCCTGCTAACTATGGCTACACCTTC	CASSLKAGPANYGYTF
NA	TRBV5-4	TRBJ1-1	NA	TGTGCCAGCAGCTCGGGACTGGGTGACACTGAAGCTTTCTTT	CASSSGLGDTEAFF
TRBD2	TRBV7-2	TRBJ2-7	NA	TGTGCCAGCAGCTCCGGGACTAGCGGAGCTCGGGTCGAGCAGTACTTC	CASSSGTSGARVEQYF
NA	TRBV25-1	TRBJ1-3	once	TGTGCCAGCAGTGAAGGTGGCGACTCTGGAAACACCATATATTTT	CASSEGGDSGNTIYF
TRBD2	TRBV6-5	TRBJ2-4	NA	TGTGCCAGCAGCCCCGGACTAGCGGGAGGTAACATTCAGTACTTC	CASSPGLAGGNIQYF
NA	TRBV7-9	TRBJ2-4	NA	TGTGCCAGCAGCTGGCGAGGTTCGGACATTCAGTACTTC	CASSWRGSDIQYF
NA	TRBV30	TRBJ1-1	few	TGTGCCTGGAGTGTTCGGAGAGGTACTGAAGCTTTCTTT	CAWSVRRGTEAFF
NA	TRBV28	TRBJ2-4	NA	TGTGCCAGCGGCCCAAGAAACATTCAGTACTTC	CASGPRNIQYF
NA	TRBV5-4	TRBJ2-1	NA	TGTGCCAGCAGCTTGCGCACAGGGTTGGACAATGAGCAGTTCTTC	CASSLRTGLDNEQFF
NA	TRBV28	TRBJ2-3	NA	TGTGCCAGCAGCTTTCACGGGAGAGGAGATACGCAGTATTTT	CASSFHGRGDTQYF
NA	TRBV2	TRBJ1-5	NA	TGTGCCAGCATCTCAGGGCACAATCAGCCCCAGCATTTT	CASISGHNQPQHF
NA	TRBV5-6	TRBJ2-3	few	TGTGCCAGCAGCCCATATACAGGGATCGGGGCAGATACGCAGTATTTT	CASSPYTGIGADTQYF
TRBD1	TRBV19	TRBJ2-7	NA	TGTGCCAGTAGTCAACAGGGGAAGGCCTACGAGCAGTACTTC	CASSQQGKAYEQYF
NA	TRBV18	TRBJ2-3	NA	TGTGCCAGCTCACCACGTGGGCCCGTGGAGGGAACAGATACGCAGTATTTT	CASSPRGPVEGTDTQYF
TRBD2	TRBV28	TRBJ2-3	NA	TGTGCCAGCAGCATATACTCGGGGGAGGGAGGATGGACAGATACGCAGTATTTT	CASSIYSGEGGWTDTQYF
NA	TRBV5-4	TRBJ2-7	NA	TGTGCCAGCAGCTCCTCACAGGGTTACGAGCAGTACTTC	CASSSSQGYEQYF
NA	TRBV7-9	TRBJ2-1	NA	TGTGCCAGCAGCTTAGAATGGGGAGGCACAGGCAATGAGCAGTTCTTC	CASSLEWGGTGNEQFF
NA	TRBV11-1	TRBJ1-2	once	TGTGCCAGCAGCACTAGGGCCACCCCCGGTGGCTACACCTTC	CASSTRATPGGYTF
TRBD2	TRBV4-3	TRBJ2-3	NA	TGCGCCAGCAGCCAAGAAGGAACTAGCGGGAGGGCCGAAGATACGCAGTATTTT	CASSQEGTSGRAEDTQYF
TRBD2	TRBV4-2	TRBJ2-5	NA	TGTGCCAGCAGCCAAGCTAGCGGGAGGGGGGAAGAGACCCAGTACTTC	CASSQASGRGEETQYF
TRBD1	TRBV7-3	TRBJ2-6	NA	TGTGCCAGCAGCTTAAGACAGGGAGGGGCCAACGTCCTGACTTTC	CASSLRQGGANVLTF
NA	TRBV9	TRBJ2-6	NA	TGTGCCAGCAGCGCAGGAGTAACTGGGGCCAACGTCCTGACTTTC	CASSAGVTGANVLTF
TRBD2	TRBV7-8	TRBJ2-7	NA	TGTGCCAGCAGCCAGGGACTAGTGACGGGCGAGCAGTACTTC	CASSQGLVTGEQYF
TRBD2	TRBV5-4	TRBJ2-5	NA	TGTGCCAGCAGACGACGGGACTACGAAGAGACCCAGTACTTC	CASRRRDYEETQYF
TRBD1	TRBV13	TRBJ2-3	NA	TGTGCCAGCAGCTTAGTGGGGACAGGGGTAGATACGCAGTATTTT	CASSLVGTGVDTQYF
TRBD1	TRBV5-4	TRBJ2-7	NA	TGTGCCAGCAGCCCTAACAGGGGCCCCTACGAGCAGTACTTC	CASSPNRGPYEQYF